This record looks at one TCR beta chain sequence and its context. This sample stems from a study of cytomegalovirus exposure and HLA in healthy donors. Repertoires were generated with immunoSEQ multiplex PCR, while TCRdb's copy carries only in-frame clones and drops some. The sample records 100,000 to 150,000 clones, under 90% being singletons. This CDR3 is 13 amino acids long. V shed 2 bases and J shed 2 bases, with 5 bases lying between them. Germline-derived CDR1 and CDR2 are ENHRY and SYGVKD. The source material was PBMCs. The chain links TRBV10-3 to TRBJ2-3; D not certain. The clonotype was recovered from a woman aged 18-29 years in good health and CMV-seronegative. CDR3 protein: CAISELYTDTQYF. CDR3 nucleotides: TGTGCCATCAGTGAGCTCTACACAGATACGCAGTATTTT.